Given below is one T cell receptor (beta chain) in context. The antigen is undetermined. This sample is part of a study of cytomegalovirus exposure and HLA in healthy donors. About the research overall: Some 87 million unique TCRs from HLA-typed donors were held in an early release of data. Study results and limitations: Per published accounts, TCR beta sequences correctly predicted the HLA-A and HLA-B alleles of most subjects. A later analysis associated 15,000 or so TCR beta sequences with HLA alleles at a 0.05 false discovery rate. Researchers reported from a later analysis that most CMV-associated TCR beta chains appeared HLA-restricted.

Primers for the PCR totalled 60 Vbeta and 13 Jbeta. Measured with immunoSEQ multiplex PCR; TCRdb has only the in-frame clones, and not every one. This sample yields around 190,000 clones, of which about 83% are seen a single time; 2.9% belongs to the top ten. The CDR3 runs to 16 residues. V was clipped by 0 bases and J by 2 bases, with 15 bases between them. CDR1 and CDR2 (germline): SGHRS, YFSETQ. The chain has TRBV5-1 and TRBJ2-7; D unclear. The clonotype originates from a female donor in good health and CMV-seronegative. Specimen: PBMCs. This CDR3 is CASSLGFGVHTYEQYF. The CDR3 region has the DNA TGCGCCAGCAGCTTGGGTTTTGGAGTTCATACCTACGAGCAGTACTTC.